The 30 T cell receptor beta chains below all came from one sample that was sequenced in a study of tumor T cells in aggressive B-cell lymphoma. Using immunoSEQ multiplex PCR, the repertoire was profiled, and TCRdb retains in-frame clones only, with some absent. The profile shows approximately 1,500 clones, approximately 93% of them singletons. The specimen sequenced was tumor tissue. The source of these receptors is an adult with diffuse large B cell lymphoma. Some clones in this sample may be carry-over from other donors' samples.

The chain combines TRBV2 with TRBJ1-4, with D unclear. The V gene lost 10 bases and the J gene lost 4 bases, with 19 bases spanning the gap. This CDR3 is 15 amino acids long. Germline V CDR1 and CDR2: SNHLY, FYNNEI. CDR3 bases: TGTGCCATCGTCTCAGAAGAACCTTTTAATGAAAAACTGTTTTTT. It encodes CAIVSEEPFNEKLFF. Complete variable domain (other parts from reference TRBV2 and TRBJ1-4): EPEVTQTPSHQVTQMGQEVILRCVPISNHLYFYWYRQILGQKVEFLVSFYNNEISEKSEIFDDQFSVERPDGSNFTLKIRSTKLEDSAMYFCAIVSEEPFNEKLFFGSGTQLSVL.

The chain joins TRBV4-2 to TRBJ2-7, with D possibly matching TRBD1 (5 bases). The germline V and J ends were trimmed by 0 bases and 5 bases, with 14 bases remaining between them. The CDR3 runs to 15 residues. Germline V gene data show CDR1 as LGHNA and CDR2 as YNFKEQ. The CDR3: CASSQDGAGNDEQYF. The CDR3 DNA reads TGTGCCAGCAGCCAAGATGGCGCAGGGAACGACGAGCAGTACTTC.

The genes are TRBV19 and TRBJ2-7; D possibly corresponds to TRBD2 (6 bases). V was cut by 1 base and J by 4 bases, with 8 bases left in between. Per germline, CDR1 LNHDA and CDR2 SQIVND (reference sequence). This CDR3 comprises 13 residues. The CDR3 nucleotides are TGTGCCAGTAGTATAGTTGGGGGGTACGAGCAGTACTTC. Translation: CASSIVGGYEQYF.

The V and J genes are TRBV29-1 and TRBJ1-1, with 12 nucleotides matching TRBD1. CDR1 and CDR2 from the germline V gene are SQVTM and ANQGSEA. Losses at the gene ends were 4 bases for V and 7 bases for J; bases not matched to a gene: 10. The CDR3 covers 15 residues. CDR3 amino acids: CSVVGTGGLGSEAFF. In DNA form, the CDR3 reads TGCAGCGTTGTCGGGACAGGGGGCCTGGGGAGTGAAGCTTTCTTT.

The V and J genes are TRBV18 and TRBJ2-3; D remains ambiguous. V was pared by 1 base and J by 8 bases, with 19 bases between. CDR1 KGHSH and CDR2 LQKENI come from the germline V gene. The CDR3 runs to 16 residues. The CDR3 DNA is TGTGCCAGCTCACCACAAGGAACAGCCGGCCCCGGTACGCAGTATTTT. Translated: CASSPQGTAGPGTQYF.

The chain joins TRBV5-1 to TRBJ2-3, with D possibly being TRBD2 (6 bases). The CDR3 runs to 15 residues. The V and J ends lost 0 bases and 1 base respectively, with 9 bases between them. CDR1 and CDR2 from the germline V gene are SGHRS and YFSETQ. CDR3: CASSLVSSGTDTQYF. Here the CDR3 DNA reads TGCGCCAGCAGCTTGGTTTCTAGCGGCACAGATACGCAGTATTTT.

This clone was seen more than once but under ten times. The rearrangement joins TRBV7-8 to TRBJ1-2; 8 bases align to TRBD1. The CDR3 has 15 amino acids. With 0 bases clipped from V and 8 bases from J, the junction kept 8 bases outside the gene matches. Germline loops: CDR1 SGHVS, CDR2 FQNEAQ. CDR3 coding DNA: TGTGCCAGCAGCTTAGCAGAGACAGGGGTACGAGGCTACACCTTC. Its protein product is CASSLAETGVRGYTF.

The genes are TRBV15 and TRBJ2-7; 9 positions match TRBD2. Germline lookup yields CDR1 LNHNV and CDR2 YYDKDF (reference sequence). The CDR3 contains 15 residues. The V segment lost 5 bases and the J segment 4 bases; nucleotides outside the gene matches: 9. The CDR3: CATSSVASGEYEQYF. The CDR3 coding sequence is TGTGCCACCAGCTCCGTGGCTAGCGGGGAATACGAGCAGTACTTC.

The V and J genes are TRBV19 and TRBJ1-3; no clear D. Germline V gene data show CDR1 as LNHDA and CDR2 as SQIVND (reference sequence). V gave up 6 bases and J gave up 2 bases, with 5 bases separating them. This CDR3 comprises 12 residues. CDR3 DNA: TGTGCCAGTAGCCCCGCTGGAAACACCATATATTTT. Translation: CASSPAGNTIYF.

The chain uses TRBV29-1 and TRBJ2-7, with 9 bases fitting TRBD1. J was trimmed by 6 bases and V by 4 bases; bases with no gene match: 7. CDR1 is SQVTM, CDR2 ANQGSEA, per germline. CDR3 length: 13 amino acids. In nucleotides, the CDR3 is TGCAGCGTTGTGGGACAGGGACACTCCGAGCAGTACTTC. It translates to CSVVGQGHSEQYF.

V usage is TRBV9 and J usage is TRBJ2-2; 7 bases are a match to TRBD1. This CDR3 is built from 15 residues. Losses at the gene ends were 2 bases for V and 1 base for J; bases not matched to a gene: 2. Germline assignment: CDR1 SGDLS and CDR2 YYNGEE. In DNA, the CDR3 is TGTGCCAGCAGCGTTCGACAGGGGAACACCGGGGAGCTGTTTTTT. It yields the protein CASSVRQGNTGELFF.

This sequence joins TRBV19 and TRBJ2-7; D is perhaps TRBD1 (5 bases). Trimming removed 2 bases from V and 7 bases from J, with 12 bases in between. CDR3 length: 13 amino acids. Germline CDR1 LNHDA, CDR2 SQIVND (reference sequence). CDR3 sequence reads: CASSIQGIMEQYF. Written as DNA, the CDR3 is TGTGCCAGTAGTATACAGGGCATTATGGAGCAGTACTTC.

This clone appeared a single time. The V and J genes are TRBV5-1 and TRBJ2-1; D remains unclear. The CDR3 is made up of 13 amino acids. Germline CDR1 SGHRS, CDR2 YFSETQ. Trimming shortened V by 1 base and J by 6 bases, and 8 bases separated the two germline ends. As DNA, the CDR3 is TGCGCCAGCAGCTTGACCTACGGCAATGAGCAGTTCTTC. Residues: CASSLTYGNEQFF.

This chain links TRBV13 with TRBJ2-1; 10 nucleotides match TRBD2. Germline V CDR1 and CDR2: PRHDT, FYEKMQ (reference sequence). Trimming took 10 bases from V and 2 from J; bases not matched to a gene: 5. The CDR3 loop spans 14 amino acids. The chain's CDR3 is CAIPGTSAYNEQFF. As DNA, the CDR3 is TGTGCCATCCCCGGGACTAGCGCCTACAATGAGCAGTTCTTC.

The chain is built from TRBV29-1 and TRBJ2-7; 10 nucleotides align to TRBD2. Germline CDR1 reads SQVTM; CDR2 reads ANQGSEA. The CDR3 sequence is 13 residues long. Trimming cost V 7 bases and J 3 bases; bases outside gene matches: 6. This chain's CDR3 is CSALPSGSYEQYF. The CDR3 nucleotides read TGCAGCGCCCTACCTAGCGGGAGCTACGAGCAGTACTTC.

The V call is TRBV5-6, the J call TRBJ2-1; 13 nucleotides agree with TRBD2. The V gene end was trimmed by 0 bases and the J gene end by 1 base; junction bases not matched to a gene: 7. Germline CDR1 is SGHDT and CDR2 is YYEEEE. The CDR3 extends over 19 amino acids. The CDR3 sequence is CASSLDGLAGARSYNEQFF. DNA of the CDR3: TGTGCCAGCAGCTTGGACGGACTAGCGGGGGCGAGGTCCTACAATGAGCAGTTCTTC.

This clone was detected once. The genes are TRBV28 and TRBJ1-1; possibly TRBD1 for D (6 bases). Trimming took 6 bases from V and 0 from J, leaving 20 bases between them. This CDR3 region has 17 residues. Per the germline V gene, CDR1 is MDHEN and CDR2 is SYDVKM. This CDR3 reads CASSSRGPGLMNTEAFF. The CDR3 DNA sequence: TGTGCCAGCAGCAGCAGGGGCCCCGGGCTTATGAACACTGAAGCTTTCTTT.

The CDR3 is CASSSSWREPYEQYF. CDR3 nucleotides: TGTGCCAGCAGTTCCTCCTGGCGGGAACCCTACGAGCAGTACTTC. This chain links TRBV6-8 with TRBJ2-7; TRBD2 is a possible D gene (6 bases). Germline V gene lookup returns CDR1 MNHGY and CDR2 SAAAGT. Trimming pared 4 bases from V and 2 bases from J, leaving 15 bases between. The CDR3 consists of 15 residues.

This clone appeared a single time. The chain links TRBV19 to TRBJ1-2, with TRBD1 identical over 7 bases. Germline V gene lookup returns CDR1 LNHDA and CDR2 SQIVND (reference sequence). The CDR3 contains 14 residues. The junction had 14 bases not matched to a gene; V was cut back by 8 bases and J by 8 bases. In nucleotides, the CDR3 is TGTGCCAGTGACCGATCCGACAGGGCCTCGGGCTACACCTTC. This gives the protein CASDRSDRASGYTF.

The chain recombines TRBV19 with TRBJ2-7; 7 positions agree with TRBD2. The CDR3 extends over 14 amino acids. J gave up 3 bases and V 5 bases, and 7 bases lay outside the gene matches. In germline, CDR1 is LNHDA, CDR2 SQIVND (reference sequence). CDR3 region: CASSPQGLHYEQYF. CDR3 nucleotide sequence: TGTGCCAGTAGTCCCCAGGGACTACACTACGAGCAGTACTTC.

The chain combines TRBV7-2 with TRBJ1-1; D is perhaps TRBD1 (5 bases). CDR3 length equals 16 residues. V lost 2 bases to trimming and J lost 1 base, with 14 bases between them. From germline, CDR1 is SGHTA and CDR2 FQGNSA. CDR3 coding DNA: TGTGCCAGCAGCTTAAGCCTCAGGGAGGGGAACACTGAAGCTTTCTTT. Its translation: CASSLSLREGNTEAFF. The full variable domain, its missing parts supplied by reference TRBV7-2 and TRBJ1-1, is GAGVSQSPSNKVTEKGKDVELRCDPISGHTALYWYRQSLGQGLEFLIYFQGNSAPDKSGLPSDRFSAERTGGSVSTLTIQRTQQEDSAVYLCASSLSLREGNTEAFFGQGTRLTVV.

This clone was found once. The chain employs TRBV30 and TRBJ1-6; D possibly corresponds to TRBD1 (6 bases). With 2 bases removed from V and 2 bases from J, the gap between germline ends came to 7 bases. This CDR3 spans 14 amino acids. Germline CDR1 is GTSNPN and CDR2 is SVGIG (reference sequence). CDR3: CAWSWDTYNSPLHF. CDR3 in DNA: TGTGCCTGGAGTTGGGACACCTATAATTCACCCCTCCACTTT.

This clone was recorded once. The V and J genes are TRBV19 and TRBJ1-1; TRBD1 might be the D (5 bases). The CDR3 consists of 11 residues. Germline values: CDR1 LNHDA, CDR2 SQIVND (reference sequence). V lost 6 bases to trimming and J lost 11 bases, with 13 bases between them. CDR3 bases: TGTGCCAGTAGGGGAGCGGGACTTGCTTTCTTT. This translates into CASRGAGLAFF.

The chain combines TRBV9 with TRBJ2-7, with D possibly TRBD2 on 6 matching bases. Trimming removed 1 base at V and 2 bases at J, with 16 bases between. Germline-derived CDR1 and CDR2 are SGDLS and YYNGEE. The CDR3 runs to 16 residues. DNA for the CDR3: TGTGCCAGCAGCGTAAAAGGGGAGGATGTAACCTACGAGCAGTACTTC. Translating gives CASSVKGEDVTYEQYF.

This chain links TRBV30 with TRBJ1-1, with a tentative D call TRBD1 (5 bases). The length of the CDR3 is 13 residues. Germline CDR1 is GTSNPN and CDR2 is SVGIG (reference sequence). The V end was cut by 0 bases, the J end by 1 base, with 6 bases between. The CDR3 sequence is CAWSVGQNTEAFF. DNA for the CDR3: TGTGCCTGGAGTGTAGGACAGAACACTGAAGCTTTCTTT.

The chain uses TRBV5-4 and TRBJ1-3, with 12 bases lining up with TRBD1. Germline V gene data show CDR1 as SGHNT and CDR2 as YYREEE (reference sequence). There are 15 residues in the CDR3. Trimming at V came to 2 bases and at J to 7 bases, leaving 4 bases not matched to a gene. The CDR3 region has the DNA TGTGCCAGCAGCTTACCCGGGACAGGGGGCAACACCATATATTTT. Residues: CASSLPGTGGNTIYF.

This sequence joins TRBV11-2 and TRBJ1-4; D is unresolved. CDR1 and CDR2 from the germline V gene are SGHAT and FQNNGV. The V end lost 4 bases, the J end lost 0 bases, and 6 bases lay between the germline ends. There are 14 residues in the CDR3. The CDR3 DNA reads TGTGCCAGCAGCTCTGTTGCAACTAATGAAAAACTGTTTTTT. It is translated as CASSSVATNEKLFF. Drawing the rest from reference TRBV11-2 and TRBJ1-4, the complete variable domain is EAGVAQSPRYKIIEKRQSVAFWCNPISGHATLYWYQQILGQGPKLLIQFQNNGVVDDSQLPKDRFSAERLKGVDSTLKIQPAKLEDSAVYLCASSSVATNEKLFFGSGTQLSVL.

The CDR3 region has the DNA TGCGCCAGCAGCCTAGGGGTCAGGGCGGCAGGAAACACCATATATTTT. The encoded protein is CASSLGVRAAGNTIYF. V is TRBV4-1 and J is TRBJ1-3, with a tentative D call TRBD1 (5 bases). Germline values: CDR1 MGHRA, CDR2 YSYEKL. Trimming removed 4 bases at V and 4 bases at J, with 17 bases between. CDR3 length equals 16 residues.

The chain joins TRBV5-1 to TRBJ2-7, with 7 bases lining up with TRBD1. With 6 bases clipped from V and 4 bases from J, the junction kept 13 bases outside the gene matches. The CDR3 extends over 15 amino acids. The germline gives CDR1 SGHRS, CDR2 YFSETQ. The CDR3 protein is CASNFLATGEYEQYF. The CDR3 region has the DNA TGCGCCAGCAACTTCTTGGCTACAGGGGAATACGAGCAGTACTTC.

J is TRBJ2-2 and V is TRBV9; 7 bases are shared with TRBD2. Germline loops: CDR1 SGDLS, CDR2 YYNGEE. V lost 3 bases, J lost 4 bases, and 6 bases stayed unmatched. CDR3 size: 15 residues. Here the CDR3 DNA reads TGTGCCAGCAGCGGAGGCGGGAGAGCCACCGGGGAGCTGTTTTTT. This translates into CASSGGGRATGELFF.